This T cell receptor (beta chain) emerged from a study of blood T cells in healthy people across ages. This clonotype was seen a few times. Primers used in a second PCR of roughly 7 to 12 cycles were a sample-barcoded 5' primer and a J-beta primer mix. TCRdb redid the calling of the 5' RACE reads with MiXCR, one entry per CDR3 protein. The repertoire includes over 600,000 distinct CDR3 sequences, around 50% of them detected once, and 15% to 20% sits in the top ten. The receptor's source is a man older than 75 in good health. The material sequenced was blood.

The CDR3 DNA reads as TGTGCCAGCAGCCCCTTACTAGCGGGAGAGGGGACCCAGTACTTC. It specifies CASSPLLAGEGTQYF. This sequence joins TRBV12-3 or TRBV12-4 and TRBJ2-7; 11 bases agree with TRBD2. The DNA end favors TRBJ2-5, so the J call may be wrong. This CDR3 has 15 residues.